Given below is one T cell receptor beta chain in context. The target antigen is unknown. TCRdb's copy holds only in-frame clones and misses some; the assay was immunoSEQ multiplex PCR. Of 30,000 to 40,000 clones in the sample, more than 60% are singletons; the top ten hold approximately 11%. The ends were cut back, 4 bases at V and 1 base at J, with 9 bases in the middle. The CDR3 spans 13 residues. Germline V gene data show CDR1 as SGHKS and CDR2 as YYEKEE (reference sequence). This record comes from a study of OX40 agonist ivuxolimab in advanced cancers. General observations from the study: Partial responders treated at 0.1-3.0 mg/kg exhibited clonal expansion among the lowest measured.

The gene calls are TRBV5-5 and TRBJ2-7, with D tentatively TRBD1 (6 bases). This receptor was taken from an adult with an advanced solid tumor such as melanoma, head and neck, liver or kidney cancer. The sample here was CD4+ or CD8+ T cells sorted from blood, taken in a trial of the OX40 agonist ivuxolimab. The CDR3 sequence: CASSPRGSYEQYF. CDR3 nucleotides: TGTGCCAGCAGCCCCAGGGGTTCCTACGAGCAGTACTTC.